Given below is one T cell receptor (beta chain) in context. The target antigen is unknown. The source of the sample is a study of breast tumors, draining lymph nodes, adjacent tissues. Study results and caveats: Tumor and nontumor repertoires were significantly more similar in luminal-like than in basal-like breast cancer. The data were judged consistent with most tumor T cells coming from lymph node and expanding in tumor. Data only fit, rather than demonstrated, lymph node origin of most tumor T cells. Tumors had less TCR diversity than lymph nodes, more than nontumor tissue.

Germline V gives CDR1 LNHNV, CDR2 YYDKDF (reference sequence). The germline V and J ends were trimmed by 0 bases and 10 bases, with 16 bases remaining between them. CDR3 length equals 16 residues. TCRdb called the multiplex PCR reads again in MiXCR, with one record for every CDR3 protein. The sample lists around 290,000 distinct CDR3 sequences, about 30% occurring once. Axillary draining lymph nodes of breast cancer patients supplied the node samples. The receptor was derived from a female donor with breast cancer. Some clones in this sample may be carry-over from other donors' samples. Material: axillary lymph node tissue. The chain joins TRBV15 to TRBJ1-6, with D possibly matching TRBD1 (5 bases). In nucleotides, the CDR3 is TGTGCCACCAGCAGAGAAATGAGGGACGAGCAGTCACCCCTCCACTTT. Its protein product is CATSREMRDEQSPLHF.